This T cell receptor beta chain was recovered during a study of blood T cell repertoires in COVID-19. Generated by immunoSEQ multiplex PCR, the TCRdb table keeps only in-frame clones and is missing some. The repertoire holds 55,000 to 75,000 clones, approximately 82% seen once, with under 8% in the top ten. Regarding this clone: This sample also contains other DNA sequences that code for the same CDR3.

CDR1 is KGHSH and CDR2 is LQKENI in the germline V gene. The CDR3 is 14 amino acids. Losses at the gene ends were 3 bases for V and 4 bases for J; bases not matched to a gene: 5. The TCR was taken from a human donor in a cohort sampled during active COVID-19. Sequenced: peripheral blood. The rearrangement links TRBV18 to TRBJ1-2, with 7 positions matching TRBD1. CDR3 protein: CASSPPGQSYGYTF. CDR3 DNA: TGTGCCAGCTCACCGCCGGGACAGAGCTATGGCTACACCTTC.